These 18 T cell receptor beta chains share one sample of origin, sequenced in a study of cytomegalovirus exposure and HLA in healthy donors. This table comes from immunoSEQ multiplex PCR, and its TCRdb copy is limited to in-frame clones, with some not included. The repertoire holds some 130,000 clones, with roughly 90% as singletons. The sequencing sample was made of PBMCs. The receptors here all came from a young woman in good health and CMV-seropositive.

This clone was seen only a few times. The chain joins TRBV7-9 to TRBJ2-3, with 7 bases that match TRBD2. Unmatched junction bases numbered 2, after V lost 8 bases and J lost 0 bases. The length of the CDR3 is 13 residues. Germline values: CDR1 SEHNR, CDR2 FQNEAQ (reference sequence). This CDR3 is CASLAVSTDTQYF. In nucleotides, the CDR3 is TGTGCCAGCCTAGCGGTTAGCACAGATACGCAGTATTTT.

This clone has just a few counts. The genes are TRBV14 and TRBJ1-6, with D tentatively TRBD1 (5 bases). The CDR3 length is 13 residues. The V gene lost 7 bases and the J gene lost 9 bases, with 13 bases spanning the gap. The germline CDR1 and CDR2 sequences are SGHDN and FVKESK. This CDR3 reads CASNQARGSPLHF. The CDR3 DNA sequence: TGTGCCAGCAACCAGGCAAGGGGTTCACCCCTCCACTTT.

V gene TRBV19 combines with J gene TRBJ1-2; the match to TRBD1 covers 7 bases. The length of the CDR3 is 15 residues. Germline CDR1 LNHDA, CDR2 SQIVND (reference sequence). V dropped 1 base and J dropped 1; count of bases not matched to a gene: 3. Written as DNA, the CDR3 is TGTGCCAGTAGTATAGGACGGGACAGTAACTATGGCTACACCTTC. This gives the protein CASSIGRDSNYGYTF.

The genes are TRBV15 and TRBJ2-6; D might be TRBD1 (5 bases). The ends were cut back, 1 base at V and 1 base at J, with 5 bases in the middle. The CDR3 has 15 residues. Germline assignment: CDR1 LNHNV and CDR2 YYDKDF (reference sequence). The CDR3 protein is CATSRGTSGANVLTF. The CDR3 bases are TGTGCCACCAGCAGAGGGACATCTGGGGCCAACGTCCTGACTTTC.

The V and J genes are TRBV7-2 and TRBJ2-7; 9 bases agree with TRBD2. The germline gives CDR1 SGHTA, CDR2 FQGNSA. The CDR3 sequence is 14 residues long. The V and J ends lost 5 bases and 2 bases, in that order; junction bases with no gene match: 4. In DNA form, the CDR3 reads TGTGCCAGCAGCGTGACTAGCGGACCCTACGAGCAGTACTTC. Amino acids: CASSVTSGPYEQYF.

CDR3 sequence (DNA): TGCGCCAGCAGCTTGCAGGGGGACGAGCAGTACTTC. Amino acids: CASSLQGDEQYF. The chain couples TRBV5-1 to TRBJ2-7, with 7 nucleotides matching TRBD1. Germline V gives CDR1 SGHRS, CDR2 YFSETQ. V gave up 1 base and J gave up 5 bases; unmatched junction bases: 0. The CDR3 has 12 residues.

The CDR3 DNA follows: TGTGCCAGCAGTTCCGGGACAGGCCGCCAGCCCCAGCATTTT. It specifies CASSSGTGRQPQHF. V is TRBV6-5 and J is TRBJ1-5; TRBD1 matches at 8 bases. Germline CDR1 and CDR2: MNHEY and SVGAGI. V lost 4 bases and J lost 7; bases outside the gene matches: 6. The CDR3 totals 14 residues.

This clone was detected once. This sequence joins TRBV18 and TRBJ2-2, with 9 bases that match TRBD1. Trimming removed 3 bases from V and 6 bases from J; junction bases left unmatched: 5. Germline CDR1 and CDR2: KGHSH and LQKENI. The CDR3 is 15 amino acids. CDR3 in DNA: TGTGCCAGCTCACCTACAGGGGGCCGGGCCGGGGAGCTGTTTTTT. Protein product: CASSPTGGRAGELFF.

The V call is TRBV5-6, the J call TRBJ2-7; D might be TRBD1 (6 bases). The length of the CDR3 is 14 residues. V was trimmed by 5 bases and J by 3 bases, leaving 15 bases between them. Germline V CDR1 and CDR2: SGHDT, YYEEEE. CDR3 nucleotides: TGTGCCAGCAGTCCCGAGGGGGTGGGCTACGAGCAGTACTTC. Translation: CASSPEGVGYEQYF. Based on the CDR3 plus reference TRBV5-6 and TRBJ2-7, the full variable domain is DAGVTQSPTHLIKTRGQQVTLRCSPKSGHDTVSWYQQALGQGPQFIFQYYEEEERQRGNFPDRFSGHQFPNYSSELNVNALLLGDSALYLCASSPEGVGYEQYFGPGTRLTVT.

V usage is TRBV18 and J usage is TRBJ1-2; D is perhaps TRBD1 (6 bases). The germline V gene has CDR1 KGHSH and CDR2 LQKENI. The CDR3 consists of 14 residues. Between the trimmed V and J ends, which lost 0 bases and 8 bases, there was a span of 13 bases. CDR3 bases: TGTGCCAGCTCACCACCGCTACAGGGTGGCGGCTACACCTTC. It yields the protein CASSPPLQGGGYTF.

J is TRBJ2-1 and V is TRBV27, with 9 bases aligning to TRBD2. Germline V gene lookup returns CDR1 MNHEY and CDR2 SMNVEV (reference sequence). The length of the CDR3 is 16 residues. Trimming took 6 bases from V and 8 from J; bases not matched to a gene: 14. The CDR3 coding sequence is TGTGCCAGCAGCTTTTTGGGGGCGGGGGGGCCCGATGAGCAGTTCTTC. Amino acids: CASSFLGAGGPDEQFF.

The gene calls are TRBV5-6 and TRBJ2-2, with a tentative D call TRBD2 (6 bases). V lost 1 base to trimming and J lost 2 bases, with 12 bases between them. The CDR3 loop spans 16 amino acids. CDR1 SGHDT and CDR2 YYEEEE come from the germline V gene. The CDR3 region is CASSLLSGTNTGELFF. The DNA for the CDR3 is TGTGCCAGCAGCTTGCTGTCTGGGACTAACACCGGGGAGCTGTTTTTT.

The chain is built from TRBV7-2 and TRBJ1-5; the match to TRBD1 covers 8 bases. Germline V gene sequence: CDR1 SGHTA, CDR2 FQGNSA. The trim removed 5 bases at V and 2 bases at J, leaving 5 bases unmatched. The CDR3 has 15 amino acids. The CDR3: CASSKDRVGNQPQHF. The CDR3 DNA is TGTGCCAGCAGCAAGGACAGGGTAGGCAATCAGCCCCAGCATTTT.

The chain uses TRBV5-6 and TRBJ1-2; possibly TRBD1 for D (5 bases). V was trimmed by 4 bases and J by 4 bases, leaving 11 bases between them. The CDR3 extends over 13 amino acids. Germline lookup yields CDR1 SGHDT and CDR2 YYEEEE. Written as DNA, the CDR3 is TGTGCCAGCAGCATAACAGGATCCTATGGCTACACCTTC. It specifies CASSITGSYGYTF.

V gene TRBV27 combines with J gene TRBJ1-5, with D tentatively TRBD1 (6 bases). This CDR3 has 16 amino acids. The germline gives CDR1 MNHEY, CDR2 SMNVEV (reference sequence). Deletions cut 4 bases from V and 6 bases from J, with 19 bases between. The CDR3 nucleotides read TGTGCCAGCAGTTCCTCGGGGGGCGTAGTCGGTCAGCCCCAGCATTTT. Translation: CASSSSGGVVGQPQHF.

This chain connects TRBV13 to TRBJ1-1; possibly TRBD1 for D (5 bases). The CDR3 totals 16 residues. Germline V lookup: CDR1 PRHDT, CDR2 FYEKMQ (reference sequence). Trimming stripped 7 bases from V and 0 bases from J, with 18 bases between. The CDR3 reads CASTQRGEGMNTEAFF. The CDR3 nucleotides read TGTGCCAGCACCCAGCGGGGCGAGGGGATGAACACTGAAGCTTTCTTT.

The CDR3: CASSTGTGGWEQYF. The CDR3 nucleotides are TGTGCCAGCTCAACAGGGACAGGGGGCTGGGAGCAGTACTTC. The V call is TRBV18, the J call TRBJ2-7; 12 nucleotides align to TRBD1. The ends lost 5 bases at V and 7 bases at J; junction bases unmatched: 6. Germline loops: CDR1 KGHSH, CDR2 LQKENI. The CDR3 has 14 residues. The full variable domain, in which reference TRBV18 and TRBJ2-7 provide the parts outside the CDR3, is NAGVMQNPRHLVRRRGQEARLRCSPMKGHSHVYWYRQLPEEGLKFMVYLQKENIIDESGMPKERFSAEFPKEGPSILRIQQVVRGDSAAYFCASSTGTGGWEQYFGPGTRLTVT.

The CDR3 DNA reads as TGTGCCAGCAGCCTACAACAGGGGGGAAAAGTCGAGCAGTACTTC. As protein: CASSLQQGGKVEQYF. The chain recombines TRBV7-6 with TRBJ2-7; 8 nucleotides match TRBD1. The germline gives CDR1 SGHVS, CDR2 FNYEAQ. Unmatched junction bases numbered 12, after V lost 5 bases and J lost 6 bases. The CDR3 has 15 residues.